Presented here are 4 T cell receptor beta chains from one specimen sequenced in a study of blood T cells in healthy people across ages. A J-beta primer mix and a sample-barcoded 5' primer were used in a second PCR of about 7 to 11 cycles. TCRdb fed the 5' RACE reads into MiXCR, producing one record per CDR3 protein. The table records 1,500,000 or so distinct CDR3 sequences, roughly 60% of them present only once. Sequenced: blood. Source of these receptors: a man younger than 30 in good health.

CDR3 protein: CASSVLGANYEQYF. In DNA, the CDR3 is TGCGCCAGCAGCGTGTTGGGCGCGAACTACGAGCAGTACTTC. The chain has TRBV5-1 and TRBJ2-7; D is ambiguous. The germline V and J ends were trimmed by 4 bases and 3 bases, with 14 bases remaining between them. The CDR3 sequence is 14 residues long. Germline CDR1 reads SGHRS; CDR2 reads YFSETQ.

The rearrangement joins TRBV6-6 to TRBJ1-5; TRBD1 aligns across 11 bases. CDR3 size: 15 residues. With V trimmed by 2 bases and J by 11 bases, 8 bases remained unmatched. Looked up from germline, CDR1 is MNHNY and CDR2 is SVGAGI (reference sequence). In DNA, the CDR3 is TGTGCCAGCAGTTACCTGGACAGGGGGCCGGACGCCCAGCATTTT. Residues: CASSYLDRGPDAQHF.

J is TRBJ2-1 and V is TRBV20-1, with TRBD2 as a possible D gene (5 bases). The germline V gene has CDR1 DFQATT and CDR2 SNEGSKA (reference sequence). Trimming left V 0 bases short and J 9 bases short, with 18 bases between. This CDR3 region has 15 residues. CDR3 in DNA: TGCAGTGCTAGAGACGTGGACTCCGCAATCGTTGAGCAGTTCTTC. This translates into CSARDVDSAIVEQFF.

The CDR3 coding sequence is TGTGCCAGCAGTTACCTTGAAACAGGGAACTACGAGCAGTACTTC. Protein sequence: CASSYLETGNYEQYF. The chain links TRBV6-6 to TRBJ2-7; tentative D call: TRBD1 (6 bases). The V end lost 2 bases, the J end lost 3 bases, and 14 bases lay between the germline ends. Germline assignment: CDR1 MNHNY and CDR2 SVGAGI (reference sequence). This CDR3 comprises 15 residues.